The 18 T cell receptor beta chains reported below all come from one sample, sequenced in a study of human thymus T cells. Here immunoSEQ multiplex PCR was the method, and the copy in TCRdb shows in-frame clones only, minus some. The sample has just over 45,000 clones, about 95% seen once. The sequenced material came from blood. The source is a girl under three years old with a congenital heart defect but otherwise immunologically healthy.

The V call is TRBV4-3, the J call TRBJ2-3, with D perhaps assigned TRBD1 or TRBD2 (5 bases each). The germline V gene has CDR1 LGHNA and CDR2 YSLEER. Trimming removed 5 bases at V and 4 bases at J, with 19 bases between. The CDR3 loop spans 16 amino acids. CDR3 nucleotide sequence: TGCGCCAGCAGCAACCGGGACCCCGGCACTCCAGATACGCAGTATTTT. It yields the protein CASSNRDPGTPDTQYF.

With regard to this clone: One end of the junction does not line up with germline, which may come from a read error. The chain joins TRBV2 to TRBJ2-3; TRBD2 matches at 14 bases. CDR1 and CDR2 from the germline V gene are SNHLY and FYNNEI. The CDR3 has 17 residues. CDR3: CASSKATSGRAADTQYF. CDR3 nucleotides: TGTGCCAGCAGTAAAGCGACTAGCGGGAGGGCCGCAGATACGCAGTATTTT.

The CDR3 nucleotides read TGTGCCAGCAGCTTGCGACAGGGGTTGGAGACCCAGTACTTC. Amino acid sequence: CASSLRQGLETQYF. V usage is TRBV5-8 and J usage is TRBJ2-5; TRBD1 agrees at 8 bases. CDR1 SGHTS and CDR2 YDEGEE come from the germline V gene. The V gene end was trimmed by 1 base and the J gene end by 5 bases; junction bases not matched to a gene: 4. There are 14 residues in the CDR3.

The CDR3 sequence is CAWSVRTLGVQPQHF. The CDR3 DNA reads as TGTGCCTGGAGTGTACGAACACTGGGCGTCCAGCCCCAGCATTTT. This sequence joins TRBV30 and TRBJ1-5, with D uncertain. Trimming left V 0 bases short and J 7 bases short, with 16 bases between. The CDR3 length is 15 residues. In germline, CDR1 is GTSNPN, CDR2 SVGIG (reference sequence).

This sequence joins TRBV19 and TRBJ2-1; 7 bases map to TRBD1. Looked up from germline, CDR1 is LNHDA and CDR2 is SQIVND (reference sequence). J lost 4 bases, V lost 4 bases, and 10 bases had no gene match. The CDR3 length is 16 residues. In DNA, the CDR3 is TGTGCCAGTAGTAACCCCCGGGACAGCCTATACAATGAGCAGTTCTTC. Its translation is CASSNPRDSLYNEQFF.

V is TRBV7-9 and J is TRBJ2-7; 8 bases fit TRBD1. The junction had 7 bases not matched to a gene; V was cut back by 5 bases and J by 1 base. The length of the CDR3 is 15 residues. Germline assignment: CDR1 SEHNR and CDR2 FQNEAQ (reference sequence). The CDR3 spells CASSPLGQGSYEQYF. DNA for the CDR3: TGTGCCAGCAGCCCCCTCGGACAGGGTTCCTACGAGCAGTACTTC. The whole variable domain, filled in from reference TRBV7-9 and TRBJ2-7, reads DTGVSQNPRHKITKRGQNVTFRCDPISEHNRLYWYRQTLGQGPEFLTYFQNEAQLEKSRLLSDRFSAERPKGSFSTLEIQRTEQGDSAMYLCASSPLGQGSYEQYFGPGTRLTVT.

The V call is TRBV7-9, the J call TRBJ1-1, with D perhaps matching TRBD1 (5 bases). This CDR3 is built from 14 residues. Trimming pared 3 bases from V and 3 bases from J, leaving 11 bases between. Germline-derived CDR1 and CDR2 are SEHNR and FQNEAQ (reference sequence). The CDR3: CASSFYGRDTEAFF. In nucleotides, the CDR3 is TGTGCCAGCAGCTTTTACGGCAGGGACACTGAAGCTTTCTTT. Full variable domain (outside the CDR3, taken from reference TRBV7-9 and TRBJ1-1): DTGVSQNPRHKITKRGQNVTFRCDPISEHNRLYWYRQTLGQGPEFLTYFQNEAQLEKSRLLSDRFSAERPKGSFSTLEIQRTEQGDSAMYLCASSFYGRDTEAFFGQGTRLTVV.

The rearrangement uses TRBV28 and TRBJ2-7; D remains ambiguous. Germline V gives CDR1 MDHEN, CDR2 SYDVKM. This CDR3 is built from 14 residues. The germline V and J ends were trimmed by 2 bases and 4 bases, with 12 bases remaining between them. The CDR3: CASSLNPGRYEQYF. The CDR3 DNA sequence: TGTGCCAGCAGTTTAAACCCCGGACGGTACGAGCAGTACTTC.

This chain connects TRBV4-1 to TRBJ2-7; 7 bases line up with TRBD1. The CDR3 consists of 15 residues. Germline V gives CDR1 MGHRA, CDR2 YSYEKL. V lost 3 bases to trimming and J lost 9 bases; unmatched junction nucleotides: 14. CDR3 DNA sequence: TGCGCCAGCAGCCAGAATCACAAACAGGGGCTGTGGCAGTACTTC. Translation: CASSQNHKQGLWQYF.

The chain is built from TRBV5-8 and TRBJ1-4; D is uncertain. The CDR3 contains 16 residues. Germline V lookup: CDR1 SGHTS, CDR2 YDEGEE. The V gene lost 0 bases and the J gene lost 0 bases, with 9 bases spanning the gap. Here the CDR3 reads CASSLAISATNEKLFF. CDR3 sequence (DNA): TGTGCCAGCAGCTTGGCGATATCAGCAACTAATGAAAAACTGTTTTTT.

The chain has TRBV7-3 and TRBJ1-3; the D gene is possibly TRBD1 (5 bases). The ends were cut back, 1 base at V and 7 bases at J, with 17 bases in the middle. The CDR3 sequence is 16 residues long. Germline V gene data show CDR1 as SGHTA and CDR2 as FQGTGA. The CDR3 DNA is TGTGCCAGCAGCTTAAGCTACAGGTTCTCCATGAACACCATATATTTT. Translating it yields CASSLSYRFSMNTIYF.

The chain employs TRBV15 and TRBJ2-1; the D is unclear. Germline V gene data show CDR1 as LNHNV and CDR2 as YYDKDF (reference sequence). Deletions cut 5 bases from V and 4 bases from J, with 15 bases between. There are 15 residues in the CDR3. The CDR3 spells CATSPRVRPYNEQFF. The CDR3 DNA sequence: TGTGCCACCAGCCCGCGCGTTAGACCTTACAATGAGCAGTTCTTC.

The V gene is TRBV11-2, the J gene TRBJ2-5; 7 bases line up with TRBD2. This CDR3 region has 14 residues. Germline V gene lookup returns CDR1 SGHAT and CDR2 FQNNGV. V was clipped by 2 bases and J by 11 bases; unmatched bases: 11. The CDR3 loop reads CASSLPTTSRGQYF. For the CDR3, the DNA is TGTGCCAGCAGCTTACCGACGACTAGCCGGGGGCAGTACTTC.

The V and J genes are TRBV7-2 and TRBJ2-4; D unresolved. Germline loops: CDR1 SGHTA, CDR2 FQGNSA. The CDR3 sequence is 15 residues long. V was pared by 1 base and J by 0 bases, with 7 bases between. The CDR3 spells CASSLGNLAKNIQYF. The CDR3 coding sequence is TGTGCCAGCAGCTTAGGAAACCTAGCCAAAAACATTCAGTACTTC.

This clone is a singleton in its sample. This sequence joins TRBV19 and TRBJ1-2; D uncertain. The CDR3 spans 13 residues. CDR1 is LNHDA, CDR2 SQIVND, per germline (reference sequence). The V end was cut by 1 base, the J end by 7 bases, with 10 bases between. CDR3 DNA sequence: TGTGCCAGTAGTATAGCAGGAGTGGCTGGCTACACCTTC. It codes for CASSIAGVAGYTF. The full variable domain, with the rest looked up from reference TRBV19 and TRBJ1-2, is DGGITQSPKYLFRKEGQNVTLSCEQNLNHDAMYWYRQDPGQGLRLIYYSQIVNDFQKGDIAEGYSVSREKKESFPLTVTSAQKNPTAFYLCASSIAGVAGYTFGSGTRLTVV.

The chain recombines TRBV6-1 with TRBJ1-1; tentative D call: TRBD1 (6 bases). This CDR3 has 14 residues. Trimming cost V 8 bases and J 4 bases, with 17 bases left between them. The V gene's germline CDR1 is MNHNS and CDR2 SASEGT. The chain's CDR3 is CASGGRGGITEAFF. The CDR3 DNA reads TGTGCCAGCGGGGGGAGAGGGGGTATCACTGAAGCTTTCTTT.

The chain has TRBV13 and TRBJ2-7; 12 positions match TRBD1. The CDR3 contains 14 residues. The trim removed 5 bases at V and 6 bases at J, leaving 5 bases unmatched. CDR1 is PRHDT, CDR2 FYEKMQ, per germline (reference sequence). For the CDR3, the DNA is TGTGCCAGCAGCCCGGGACAGGGGGCGTCCGAGCAGTACTTC. It encodes CASSPGQGASEQYF.

The chain combines TRBV10-3 with TRBJ2-3, with D possibly being TRBD2 (6 bases). CDR1 is ENHRY and CDR2 is SYGVKD in the germline V gene. V lost 0 bases to trimming and J lost 2 bases, with 15 bases between them. The CDR3 has 17 residues. The CDR3 loop is CAISESGGARHTDTQYF. The CDR3 coding sequence is TGTGCCATCAGTGAGTCGGGCGGGGCTCGCCACACAGATACGCAGTATTTT.